These 8 T cell receptor beta chains were all obtained from the same sample, sequenced in a study of shared clonotypes between healthy human individuals. Assay: immunoSEQ multiplex PCR; the TCRdb copy retains only in-frame clones and omits some. The sample lists 2,500,000 or so clones, just over 90% occurring once. The sample taken for sequencing was naive CD4+ T cells sorted from blood. This sample's subset: CD45RA+ positively selected. The source is a man younger than 35 in good health.

The table lists this clone with a few counts. The chain joins TRBV6-6 to TRBJ1-5; no reliable D call. V lost 2 bases, J lost 9 bases, and 11 bases lay in between. The CDR3 extends over 13 amino acids. Germline-derived CDR1 and CDR2 are MNHNY and SVGAGI (reference sequence). The CDR3 DNA reads as TGTGCCAGCAGTTACGTTGATCTCGGGCCCCAGCATTTT. As protein: CASSYVDLGPQHF.

The genes are TRBV18 and TRBJ1-3; 7 nucleotides align to TRBD1. In germline, CDR1 is KGHSH, CDR2 LQKENI. The CDR3 has 16 amino acids. The V gene end was trimmed by 4 bases and the J gene end by 2 bases; junction bases not matched to a gene: 8. CDR3 sequence: CASSHIHQGAGNTIYF. CDR3 in DNA: TGTGCCAGCTCACACATCCATCAGGGGGCTGGAAACACCATATATTTT.

For this clone: Other DNA sequences in this specimen translate into the identical CDR3. The chain couples TRBV5-4 to TRBJ2-3; weak D call: TRBD2 (5 bases). This CDR3 is 15 amino acids long. Trimming shortened V by 0 bases and J by 0 bases, and 8 bases separated the two germline ends. Germline V gives CDR1 SGHNT, CDR2 YYREEE (reference sequence). CDR3 region: CASSLGRGSTDTQYF. CDR3 DNA sequence: TGTGCCAGCAGCTTGGGCCGGGGAAGCACAGATACGCAGTATTTT.

This chain links TRBV25-1 with TRBJ2-1; TRBD2 aligns across 7 bases. The J segment lost 9 bases and the V segment lost 1 base, leaving 9 bases of the junction unmatched. Per the germline V gene, CDR1 is MGHDK and CDR2 is SYGVNS. The CDR3 totals 15 residues. CDR3 sequence reads: CASSEFGGEMGEQFF. The CDR3 DNA is TGTGCCAGCAGTGAATTTGGGGGGGAAATGGGTGAGCAGTTCTTC.

This clone showed up just once. This rearrangement joins TRBV4-3 to TRBJ1-4, with a weak D call TRBD1 (5 bases). V lost 1 base, J lost 4 bases, and 10 bases lay in between. Germline V gene sequence: CDR1 LGHNA, CDR2 YSLEER. The CDR3 covers 15 residues. CDR3 sequence (DNA): TGCGCCAGCAGCCAAGTCCCCCAGGGTAATGAAAAACTGTTTTTT. Protein product: CASSQVPQGNEKLFF.

V and J are TRBV18 and TRBJ1-2; 11 bases fit TRBD1. The germline gives CDR1 KGHSH, CDR2 LQKENI. V shed 6 bases and J 8 bases; nucleotides not matched to a gene: 8. This CDR3 has 14 residues. Written as DNA, the CDR3 is TGTGCCAGCTCCCCGGACAGGGGGCGCGGGGGCTACACCTTC. Protein: CASSPDRGRGGYTF.

The chain employs TRBV18 and TRBJ1-1; D is perhaps TRBD1 (5 bases). Germline V CDR1 and CDR2: KGHSH, LQKENI. The CDR3 extends over 14 amino acids. V dropped 1 base and J dropped 4 bases, with 10 bases sitting between them. As DNA, the CDR3 is TGTGCCAGCTCACCACTTCCAGGGCCCACTGAAGCTTTCTTT. It specifies CASSPLPGPTEAFF. Supplemented by reference TRBV18 and TRBJ1-1, the full variable domain reads NAGVMQNPRHLVRRRGQEARLRCSPMKGHSHVYWYRQLPEEGLKFMVYLQKENIIDESGMPKERFSAEFPKEGPSILRIQQVVRGDSAAYFCASSPLPGPTEAFFGQGTRLTVV.

The rearrangement uses TRBV18 and TRBJ2-1; the D is unclear. Germline V gives CDR1 KGHSH, CDR2 LQKENI. Trimming pared 0 bases from V and 5 bases from J, leaving 11 bases between. The CDR3 sequence is 15 residues long. CDR3 sequence: CASSPPGRQDNEQFF. CDR3 nucleotides: TGTGCCAGCTCACCACCGGGAAGACAAGACAATGAGCAGTTCTTC.